This TCR beta chain was captured by sequencing in a study of T cell responses to AZD1222 COVID-19 vaccine. Looked up from germline, CDR1 is MNHNY and CDR2 is SVGAGI (reference sequence). V lost 2 bases, J lost 2 bases, and 7 bases stayed unmatched. The CDR3 contains 16 residues. Sequenced by immunoSEQ multiplex PCR; TCRdb stores in-frame clones only, minus some. There are about 110,000 clones in the sample; around nine tenths occur only once, and less than 3.5% lies in the top ten. The specimen was peripheral blood, collected on day 0 of AZD1222 vaccination. The TCR was taken from an adult in good health. The chain uses TRBV6-6 and TRBJ2-5, with TRBD1 identical over 8 bases. In nucleotides, the CDR3 is TGTGCCAGCAGTTACCCCGACAGGGGAAGGCAAGAGACCCAGTACTTC. It specifies CASSYPDRGRQETQYF.